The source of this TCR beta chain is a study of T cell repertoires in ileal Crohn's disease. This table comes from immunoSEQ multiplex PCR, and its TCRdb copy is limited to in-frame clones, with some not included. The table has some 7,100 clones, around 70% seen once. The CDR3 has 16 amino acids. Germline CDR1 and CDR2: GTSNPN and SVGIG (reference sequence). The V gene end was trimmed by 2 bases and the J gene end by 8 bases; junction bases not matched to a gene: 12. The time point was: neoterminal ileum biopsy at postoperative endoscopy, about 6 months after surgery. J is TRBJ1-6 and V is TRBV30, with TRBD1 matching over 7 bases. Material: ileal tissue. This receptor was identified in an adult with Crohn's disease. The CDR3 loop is CAWSIAGGQPYSPLHF. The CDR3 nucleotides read TGTGCCTGGAGTATTGCCGGGGGACAGCCTTATTCACCCCTCCACTTT. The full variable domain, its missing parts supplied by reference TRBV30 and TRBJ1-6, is SQTIHQWPATLVQPVGSPLSLECTVEGTSNPNLYWYRQAAGRGLQLLFYSVGIGQISSEVPQNLSASRPQDRQFILSSKKLLLSDSGFYLCAWSIAGGQPYSPLHFGNGTRLTVT.